Listed below are T cell receptor beta chains from one sample, sequenced in a study of T cells after yellow fever vaccination. TCRdb redid the calling of the 5' RACE reads with MiXCR, one entry per CDR3 protein. Of about 220,000 distinct CDR3 sequences listed, about 3% are singletons. The sample was CD4+ T cells sorted from PBMCs, taken 10 days after the yellow fever booster vaccination. These receptor sequences come from a man between 18 and 35 years old who received the YFV17D yellow fever vaccine. CDR3s include the opening cysteine and the closing phenylalanine or tryptophan. Each record gives: J gene, V gene, CDR3 protein.

TRBJ2-1	TRBV5-5	CASSLNDEQFF
TRBJ2-3	TRBV4-1	CASSQSRGTASTDTQYF
TRBJ1-2	TRBV12-3/TRBV12-4	CASSLSTGVRAYGYTF
TRBJ2-5	TRBV4-3	CASSQGEEETQYF
TRBJ2-3	TRBV9	CASSRTSGGAQHSPRPTDTQYF
TRBJ2-2	TRBV19	CASSTKSWRIGGELFF
TRBJ2-5	TRBV24-1	CATSDPGQGGRETQYF
TRBJ2-2	TRBV19	CASSIGLLNTGELFF
TRBJ1-6	TRBV18	CASSQDRVDSPLHF
TRBJ2-4	TRBV12-3/TRBV12-4	CASSPAGGKNIQYF
TRBJ1-2	TRBV7-2	CASSSRTVGYTF
TRBJ1-5	TRBV20-1	CSAKADQPQHF
TRBJ2-1	TRBV15	CATETRGSGGAYNEQFF
TRBJ2-2	TRBV25-1	CASSETSANTGELFF
TRBJ2-5	TRBV12-3/TRBV12-4	CASSFGQGLRETQYF
TRBJ2-1	TRBV12-3/TRBV12-4	CASSLRASSYNEQFF
TRBJ1-1	TRBV12-3/TRBV12-4	CASSPPRGANTEAFF
TRBJ2-3	TRBV10-2	CASSSLTPRDTQYF
TRBJ2-2	TRBV2	CASSESWRRNTGELFF
TRBJ2-1	TRBV4-1	CASSQTWTNEQFF
TRBJ2-6	TRBV29-1	CSVDPGQGTLGANVLTF
TRBJ1-1	TRBV11-2	CASSPGVRRLTEAFF
TRBJ1-1	TRBV12-3/TRBV12-4	CASSDFTGRLEAFF
TRBJ2-1	TRBV12-3/TRBV12-4	CASILDRSSYNEQFF
TRBJ1-4	TRBV18	CASSSRPRGGLGEKLFF
TRBJ2-2	TRBV9	CASSVRGQDTGELFF
TRBJ2-2	TRBV7-9	CASSLLAGKNTGELFF
TRBJ1-1	TRBV29-1	CSVEGQADTEAFF
TRBJ1-5	TRBV4-3	CASSQGVGRNQPQHF
TRBJ2-3	TRBV5-6	CASSPPTDTDTQYF
TRBJ2-2	TRBV2	CARKLAGGRTGELFF
TRBJ1-4	TRBV6-5	CASSRQVLNEKLFF
TRBJ2-1	TRBV2	CASSASTGTNEQFF
TRBJ2-5	TRBV3-1	CASSQDRDPRGTQYF
TRBJ2-1	TRBV6-5	CASKPPGLAYNEQFF